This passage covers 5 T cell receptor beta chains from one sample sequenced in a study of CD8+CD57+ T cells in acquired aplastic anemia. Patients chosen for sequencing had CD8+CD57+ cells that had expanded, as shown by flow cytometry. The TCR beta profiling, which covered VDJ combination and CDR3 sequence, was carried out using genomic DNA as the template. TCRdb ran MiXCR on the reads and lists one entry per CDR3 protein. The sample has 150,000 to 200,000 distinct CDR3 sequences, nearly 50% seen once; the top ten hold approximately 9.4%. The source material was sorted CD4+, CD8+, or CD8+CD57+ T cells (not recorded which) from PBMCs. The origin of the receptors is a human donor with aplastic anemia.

The CDR3 protein is CASSQDPVFMDAITEAFF. The CDR3 region has the DNA TGTGCCAGCAGCCAAGATCCAGTTTTTATGGACGCGATCACTGAAGCTTTCTTT. V gene TRBV3-1 combines with J gene TRBJ1-1; D gene ambiguous. The CDR3 totals 18 residues. The V end was cut by 0 bases, the J end by 4 bases, with 21 bases between. Germline V gene sequence: CDR1 LGHDT, CDR2 YNNKEL (reference sequence).

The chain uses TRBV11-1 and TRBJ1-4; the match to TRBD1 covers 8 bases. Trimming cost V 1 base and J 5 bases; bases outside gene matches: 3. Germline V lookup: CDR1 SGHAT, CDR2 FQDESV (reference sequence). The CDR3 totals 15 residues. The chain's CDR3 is CASSLGRTGNEKLFF. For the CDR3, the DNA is TGTGCCAGCAGCTTAGGTAGGACAGGGAATGAAAAACTGTTTTTT.

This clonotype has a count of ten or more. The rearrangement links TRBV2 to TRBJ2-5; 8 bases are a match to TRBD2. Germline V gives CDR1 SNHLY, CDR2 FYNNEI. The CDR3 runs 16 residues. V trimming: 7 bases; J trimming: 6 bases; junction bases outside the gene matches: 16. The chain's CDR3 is CASTEGGSGGGKTQYF. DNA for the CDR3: TGTGCCAGCACCGAAGGCGGCAGCGGGGGAGGAAAGACCCAGTACTTC.

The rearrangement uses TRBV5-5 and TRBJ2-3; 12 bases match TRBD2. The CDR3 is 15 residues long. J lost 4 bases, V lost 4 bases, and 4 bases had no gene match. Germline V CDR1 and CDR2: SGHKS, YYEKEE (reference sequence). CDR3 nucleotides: TGTGCCAGCAGCGCCTGGACTAGCGGGGCAGATACGCAGTATTTT. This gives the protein CASSAWTSGADTQYF.

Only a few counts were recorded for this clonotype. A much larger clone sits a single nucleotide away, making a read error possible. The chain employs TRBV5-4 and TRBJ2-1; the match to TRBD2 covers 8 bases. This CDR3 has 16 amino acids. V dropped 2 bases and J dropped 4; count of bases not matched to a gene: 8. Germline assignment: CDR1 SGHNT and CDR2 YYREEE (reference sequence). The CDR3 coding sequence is TGTGCCAGCAGCTTAGGATACAGCGGGGGTTACAATGAGCAGTTCTTC. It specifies CASSLGYSGGYNEQFF.